This TCR beta chain was retrieved from a study of blood T cell repertoires in COVID-19. Overall study: In each case, the material was cDNA or gDNA derived from T cells, B-cell-depleted T cells, or PBMCs.

J lost 5 bases, V lost 8 bases, and 8 bases had no gene match. The CDR3 spans 14 residues. Germline CDR1 is MNHEY and CDR2 is SMNVEV (reference sequence). Per the original data handling: Reference gene primer amplification gave estimated nucleated cell counts. The protocol was immunoSEQ multiplex PCR, while the TCRdb copy is restricted to in-frame clones and leaves out a portion. V and J calls and clone size are given by that table; D and trimming were obtained from the DNA. The sample records 150,000 to 200,000 clones, 81% being singletons. This chain joins TRBV27 and TRBJ1-1, with 10 nucleotides matching TRBD1. Sequencing used peripheral blood. The clonotype comes from a human donor in a cohort sampled during active COVID-19. CDR3 bases: TGTGCCAGCGGACAGGGGGGACCTGCAACTGAAGCTTTCTTT. Protein product: CASGQGGPATEAFF.